This is a list of T cell receptor beta chains from one sample in a study of T cells in Graves' hyperthyroidism and ophthalmopathy. TCRdb re-called the multiplex PCR reads with MiXCR, one entry per CDR3 protein. Altogether fewer than 650,000 distinct CDR3 sequences are present, over 11% being singletons, with the ten largest covering 5.5% to 7.5%. What was sequenced was blood. The receptors shown here come from a woman aged 30 to 39 with Graves' hyperthyroidism that later progressed to Graves' ophthalmopathy. CDR3s include the opening cysteine and the closing phenylalanine or tryptophan. D genes are given only for firm matches. Some rows mark clone size as missing; the rest say once, few, many or name a class of expanded clone.

clone_size: few
v_call: TRBV19
d_call: .
j_call: TRBJ1-5
cdr3_nt: TGTGCCAGTAGTATCGGACAGCCCAATCAGCCCCAGCATTTT
cdr3_aa: CASSIGQPNQPQHF

clone_size: few
v_call: TRBV5-8
d_call: .
j_call: TRBJ2-3
cdr3_nt: TGTGCCAGCAGCTTATTTAGGGGTACAGATACGCAGTATTTT
cdr3_aa: CASSLFRGTDTQYF

clone_size: .
v_call: TRBV4-3
d_call: TRBD2
j_call: TRBJ2-3
cdr3_nt: TGCGCCAGCAGCCAAGATCAGGCTAGCGGATCTAGCACAGATACGCAGTATTTT
cdr3_aa: CASSQDQASGSSTDTQYF

clone_size: many
v_call: TRBV11-3
d_call: .
j_call: TRBJ2-1
cdr3_nt: TGTGCCAGCAGCTTAGCGGGACAAGCCTACAATGAGCAGTTCTTC
cdr3_aa: CASSLAGQAYNEQFF

clone_size: many
v_call: TRBV3-1
d_call: .
j_call: TRBJ2-7
cdr3_nt: TGTGCCAGCAGCCAAGCCAGGGCGTCCTACGAGCAGTACTTC
cdr3_aa: CASSQARASYEQYF

clone_size: few
v_call: TRBV28
d_call: .
j_call: TRBJ2-7
cdr3_nt: TGTGCCAGCAGTACCACCCCGGGACCCCCGCGACTTGGGCAGTACTTC
cdr3_aa: CASSTTPGPPRLGQYF

clone_size: .
v_call: TRBV12-5
d_call: .
j_call: TRBJ1-2
cdr3_nt: TGTGCTAGTGGTTTGGACCTGGACAGAAAAAATTTCTATGGCTACACCTTC
cdr3_aa: CASGLDLDRKNFYGYTF

clone_size: many
v_call: TRBV11-2
d_call: TRBD2
j_call: TRBJ2-1
cdr3_nt: TGTGCCAGCAGCCCCCGCGGTATTACTAGCGGGACCAATGAGCAGTTCTTC
cdr3_aa: CASSPRGITSGTNEQFF

clone_size: many
v_call: TRBV24-1
d_call: .
j_call: TRBJ2-1
cdr3_nt: TGTGCCACCAGTGATTGGGGCGGGGTAGCCTACAATGAGCAGTTCTTC
cdr3_aa: CATSDWGGVAYNEQFF

clone_size: few
v_call: TRBV11-3
d_call: .
j_call: TRBJ2-2
cdr3_nt: TGTGCCAGCAGCTTACACCGCCCCGGGGAGCTGTTTTTT
cdr3_aa: CASSLHRPGELFF

clone_size: few
v_call: TRBV20-1
d_call: .
j_call: TRBJ2-3
cdr3_nt: TGCAGTGTTCCAGACTCCCTGATAACAGATACGCAGTATTTT
cdr3_aa: CSVPDSLITDTQYF

clone_size: once
v_call: TRBV5-1
d_call: TRBD1
j_call: TRBJ2-6
cdr3_nt: TGCGCCAGCAGCCGCGACAGGGTTCCTGGGGCCAACGTCCTGACTTTC
cdr3_aa: CASSRDRVPGANVLTF

clone_size: few
v_call: TRBV5-4
d_call: TRBD2
j_call: TRBJ2-2
cdr3_nt: TGTGCCAGCAGCCCGACTTATGCTAGCGGTACTGAGCGGGCCGGGGAGCTGTTTTTT
cdr3_aa: CASSPTYASGTERAGELFF

clone_size: .
v_call: TRBV11-1
d_call: .
j_call: TRBJ1-1
cdr3_nt: TGTGCCAGCAGCAAAGGAAGGACAGACCCCGGGAACACTGAAGCTTTCTTT
cdr3_aa: CASSKGRTDPGNTEAFF

clone_size: many
v_call: TRBV7-2
d_call: .
j_call: TRBJ2-3
cdr3_nt: TGTGCCAGCACTCAGGAGAGGGAAGATACGCAGTATTTT
cdr3_aa: CASTQEREDTQYF

clone_size: many
v_call: TRBV12-3/TRBV12-4
d_call: TRBD2
j_call: TRBJ2-1
cdr3_nt: TGTGCCAGCAGTTTTTCAGGTAGCGGGGTCAATGAGCAGTTCTTC
cdr3_aa: CASSFSGSGVNEQFF

clone_size: many
v_call: TRBV20-1
d_call: .
j_call: TRBJ2-5
cdr3_nt: TGCAGTGCTAGGCCGGGAAGAGTGAAAGAGACCCAGTACTTC
cdr3_aa: CSARPGRVKETQYF

clone_size: many
v_call: TRBV19
d_call: .
j_call: TRBJ1-6
cdr3_nt: TGTGCCAGTAGTATTTGGGGGACCTCACCCCTCCACTTT
cdr3_aa: CASSIWGTSPLHF

clone_size: many
v_call: TRBV20-1
d_call: TRBD2
j_call: TRBJ2-7
cdr3_nt: TGCAGTGCTAGAGATCTGCTAGCGGCCTCCTACGAGCAGTACTTC
cdr3_aa: CSARDLLAASYEQYF

clone_size: many
v_call: TRBV6-2/TRBV6-3
d_call: .
j_call: TRBJ1-6
cdr3_nt: TGTGCCAGCAGTTACGACCAAGGGAGGTTGAGCTCCTATAATTCACCCCTCCACTTT
cdr3_aa: CASSYDQGRLSSYNSPLHF

clone_size: .
v_call: TRBV19
d_call: TRBD1
j_call: TRBJ1-5
cdr3_nt: TGTGCCAGTAGAACCGGGACAGGGGACAATCAGCCCCAGCATTTT
cdr3_aa: CASRTGTGDNQPQHF

clone_size: few
v_call: TRBV3-1
d_call: .
j_call: TRBJ1-2
cdr3_nt: TGTGCCAGCAGCCGGGAAAGCCTGCATGGCTACACCTTC
cdr3_aa: CASSRESLHGYTF

clone_size: few
v_call: TRBV6-5
d_call: TRBD1
j_call: TRBJ2-7
cdr3_nt: TGTGCCAGCAGTTATGGACAGGGCTTCTACGAGCAGTACTTC
cdr3_aa: CASSYGQGFYEQYF

clone_size: many
v_call: TRBV20-1
d_call: .
j_call: TRBJ2-6
cdr3_nt: TGCAGTGCTACGGACGCCCAGAGGGCCGGGGCCAACGTCCTGACTTTC
cdr3_aa: CSATDAQRAGANVLTF

clone_size: many
v_call: TRBV7-9
d_call: .
j_call: TRBJ2-5
cdr3_nt: TGTGCCAGCAGCCTGAGGGAGAGCGGGGAGACCCAGTACTTC
cdr3_aa: CASSLRESGETQYF

clone_size: many
v_call: TRBV29-1
d_call: TRBD2
j_call: TRBJ2-5
cdr3_nt: TGCAGCGCCTCCGGTGAAGCGGGAGAAGAGACCCAGTACTTC
cdr3_aa: CSASGEAGEETQYF

clone_size: many
v_call: TRBV11-2
d_call: TRBD2
j_call: TRBJ2-1
cdr3_nt: TGTGCCAGCAGAAGGCTAGCGGGAGGAATATACAATGAGCAGTTCTTC
cdr3_aa: CASRRLAGGIYNEQFF

clone_size: few
v_call: TRBV19
d_call: .
j_call: TRBJ2-1
cdr3_nt: TGTGCCAGTAGTATCCTGTTGAGCTCCTACAATGAGCAGTTCTTC
cdr3_aa: CASSILLSSYNEQFF

clone_size: few
v_call: TRBV12-5
d_call: TRBD1
j_call: TRBJ1-4
cdr3_nt: TGTGCTAGTGGCCGGGGACAGTTTAATGAAAAACTGTTTTTT
cdr3_aa: CASGRGQFNEKLFF

clone_size: once
v_call: TRBV24-1
d_call: .
j_call: TRBJ2-2
cdr3_nt: TGTGCCACCAGTGATTCACAGGGTGGAACCGGGGAGCTGTTTTTT
cdr3_aa: CATSDSQGGTGELFF

clone_size: many
v_call: TRBV7-9
d_call: .
j_call: TRBJ2-7
cdr3_nt: TGTGCCAGCAGCTCCTTTGCCGGGACTTCCTTCGCCTACGAGCAGTACTTC
cdr3_aa: CASSSFAGTSFAYEQYF

clone_size: many
v_call: TRBV15
d_call: .
j_call: TRBJ2-1
cdr3_nt: TGTGCCACCAGCAGAGGTCTAGCGATCTACAATGAGCAGTTCTTC
cdr3_aa: CATSRGLAIYNEQFF

clone_size: many
v_call: TRBV5-1
d_call: TRBD1
j_call: TRBJ1-2
cdr3_nt: TGCGCCAGCAGCTGGACAGGGGGCGATAGGAACTATGGCTACACCTTC
cdr3_aa: CASSWTGGDRNYGYTF

clone_size: many
v_call: TRBV19
d_call: .
j_call: TRBJ1-1
cdr3_nt: TGTGCCAGTAGTATGCAGGTAGCCACTGAAGCTTTCTTT
cdr3_aa: CASSMQVATEAFF

clone_size: many
v_call: TRBV3-1
d_call: .
j_call: TRBJ2-7
cdr3_nt: TGTGCCAGCAGCCAAGATGACGACGAGCAGTACTTC
cdr3_aa: CASSQDDDEQYF

clone_size: many
v_call: TRBV9
d_call: .
j_call: TRBJ1-1
cdr3_nt: TGTGCCAGCAGCGTAGGGACAGAGAACACTGAAGCTTTCTTT
cdr3_aa: CASSVGTENTEAFF

clone_size: .
v_call: TRBV30
d_call: .
j_call: TRBJ2-2
cdr3_nt: TGTGCCTGGAAATATTCCGGCGGGGAGCTGTTTTTT
cdr3_aa: CAWKYSGGELFF

clone_size: many
v_call: TRBV20-1
d_call: TRBD2
j_call: TRBJ2-5
cdr3_nt: TGCAGTGCGGACACAGCGGGAGGGGGAAAGACCCAGTACTTC
cdr3_aa: CSADTAGGGKTQYF

clone_size: .
v_call: TRBV19
d_call: .
j_call: TRBJ1-1
cdr3_nt: TGTGCCAGTACCTCGATGCTTGGGGGCGGTAAAGGGACTGAAGCTTTCTTT
cdr3_aa: CASTSMLGGGKGTEAFF

clone_size: many
v_call: TRBV6-1
d_call: .
j_call: TRBJ1-5
cdr3_nt: TGTGCCAGCAGTGAGGGGCGACTTCAGCCCCAGCATTTT
cdr3_aa: CASSEGRLQPQHF

clone_size: few
v_call: TRBV11-3
d_call: .
j_call: TRBJ2-7
cdr3_nt: TGTGCCAGCACTCAAACAGGATACTACGAGCAGTACTTC
cdr3_aa: CASTQTGYYEQYF

clone_size: .
v_call: TRBV18
d_call: TRBD1
j_call: TRBJ1-1
cdr3_nt: TGTGCCAGCTCACCACCGGGGACAGGGGGGGATACTGAAGCTTTCTTT
cdr3_aa: CASSPPGTGGDTEAFF

clone_size: many
v_call: TRBV6-1
d_call: .
j_call: TRBJ2-5
cdr3_nt: TGTGCCAGCAGTCTGCTCCCGACAGGCCTGGAGACCCAGTACTTC
cdr3_aa: CASSLLPTGLETQYF

clone_size: few
v_call: TRBV19
d_call: .
j_call: TRBJ2-1
cdr3_nt: TGTGCCAGTAAACCAAGACAGGTAGCCTACAATGAGCAGTTCTTC
cdr3_aa: CASKPRQVAYNEQFF

clone_size: .
v_call: TRBV6-1
d_call: TRBD2
j_call: TRBJ2-5
cdr3_nt: TGTGCCAGCAGTGAAGGGGTGGCTAGCGGAAACCAAGAGACCCAGTACTTC
cdr3_aa: CASSEGVASGNQETQYF

clone_size: .
v_call: TRBV18
d_call: TRBD2
j_call: TRBJ2-5
cdr3_nt: TGTGCCAGCTCAGAAGGGAGGACTAGCGGGAGTTCGGAGACCCAGTACTTC
cdr3_aa: CASSEGRTSGSSETQYF

clone_size: many
v_call: TRBV24-1
d_call: TRBD1
j_call: TRBJ2-3
cdr3_nt: TGTGCCACCAGTGATTCCCTGGGGACAGGGGCCGATACGCAGTATTTT
cdr3_aa: CATSDSLGTGADTQYF

clone_size: .
v_call: TRBV28
d_call: .
j_call: TRBJ1-5
cdr3_nt: TGTGCCAGCAGTCCTCCCCGGCGGGTTGGCAATCAGCCCCAGCATTTT
cdr3_aa: CASSPPRRVGNQPQHF

clone_size: few
v_call: TRBV7-8
d_call: .
j_call: TRBJ1-1
cdr3_nt: TGTGCCAGCAGCTCTAGGGCCTGGGACACGGAGGCGGAAGTGAACACTGAAGCTTTCTTT
cdr3_aa: CASSSRAWDTEAEVNTEAFF

clone_size: .
v_call: TRBV28
d_call: TRBD2
j_call: TRBJ2-1
cdr3_nt: TGTGCCAGCAGTTTAAAGGGACTAGCGGGAGGCGGCGAGACTGAGCAGTTCTTC
cdr3_aa: CASSLKGLAGGGETEQFF

clone_size: .
v_call: TRBV24-1
d_call: .
j_call: TRBJ1-4
cdr3_nt: TGTGCCCCCTCGTTACATGAGATTAATGAAAAACTGTTTTTT
cdr3_aa: CAPSLHEINEKLFF

clone_size: .
v_call: TRBV2
d_call: TRBD1
j_call: TRBJ2-7
cdr3_nt: TGTGCCAGCAGCCACTACCGGACAGGAGGAGGAGAGCAGTACTTC
cdr3_aa: CASSHYRTGGGEQYF

clone_size: many
v_call: TRBV30
d_call: .
j_call: TRBJ2-7
cdr3_nt: TGTGCCTGGAGTGTGGGTAGCTATTATGGCGACGAGCAGTACTTC
cdr3_aa: CAWSVGSYYGDEQYF